The 6 T cell receptor beta chains below were found in one sample sequenced in a study of shared clonotypes between healthy human individuals. Clones were read by immunoSEQ multiplex PCR, and TCRdb kept only the in-frame ones, dropping some. This sample carries under 300,000 clones, about 69% of them seen once, and the ten largest clones take roughly 11%. Sequencing was performed on memory CD4+ T cells sorted from blood. The subset here: CD45RA-negative fraction. The source is a man aged 25-45 years in good health.

The chain links TRBV2 to TRBJ2-2, with 12 bases matching TRBD2. CDR1 SNHLY and CDR2 FYNNEI come from the germline V gene. The CDR3 totals 17 residues. V shed 5 bases, J shed 2 bases, and the junction held 6 bases outside the gene matches. CDR3 sequence reads: CASSKTSGSANTGELFF. The DNA for the CDR3 is TGTGCCAGCAGTAAGACTAGCGGGAGTGCCAACACCGGGGAGCTGTTTTTT.

This chain connects TRBV15 to TRBJ2-4; TRBD2 is a possible D gene (6 bases). Germline assignment: CDR1 LNHNV and CDR2 YYDKDF (reference sequence). V shed 7 bases and J shed 6 bases, with 13 bases lying between them. The CDR3 contains 13 residues. This CDR3 is CATNPGTGNIQYF. The CDR3 region has the DNA TGTGCCACCAACCCCGGGACTGGAAACATTCAGTACTTC.

The chain employs TRBV27 and TRBJ1-4; no firm D call. Germline V gives CDR1 MNHEY, CDR2 SMNVEV (reference sequence). The CDR3 runs to 15 residues. Trimming took off 6 bases at V and 3 bases at J, with 14 bases between the two ends. The CDR3 region has the DNA TGTGCCAGCAGCAGGACCGTGCACCCTAATGAAAAACTGTTTTTT. Translation gives CASSRTVHPNEKLFF.

Of note for this clone: The same CDR3 arises from other DNA sequences in this sample as well. This sequence joins TRBV7-9 and TRBJ2-3; a possible D gene is TRBD2 (5 bases). CDR1 and CDR2 (germline): SEHNR, FQNEAQ (reference sequence). Trimming removed 1 base at V and 2 bases at J, with 7 bases between. This CDR3 is built from 14 residues. The CDR3 DNA sequence: TGTGCCAGCAGCTTAGATCGGGACACAGATACGCAGTATTTT. Amino acids: CASSLDRDTDTQYF. Together with reference TRBV7-9 and TRBJ2-3, the CDR3 gives the full variable domain: DTGVSQNPRHKITKRGQNVTFRCDPISEHNRLYWYRQTLGQGPEFLTYFQNEAQLEKSRLLSDRFSAERPKGSFSTLEIQRTEQGDSAMYLCASSLDRDTDTQYFGPGTRLTVL.

The chain joins TRBV25-1 to TRBJ1-5; D is undetermined. Germline V gene sequence: CDR1 MGHDK, CDR2 SYGVNS. The CDR3 loop spans 11 amino acids. Trimming left V 8 bases short and J 4 bases short, with 6 bases between. The DNA of the CDR3 is TGTGCCAGCGGGCAAAATCAGCCCCAGCATTTT. Its protein is CASGQNQPQHF.

The CDR3 is CASSLVSVGPGGGKQFF. The CDR3 DNA sequence: TGTGCCAGCAGCTTAGTATCGGTCGGGCCCGGCGGTGGGAAGCAGTTCTTC. V is TRBV7-2 and J is TRBJ2-1, with D uncertain. The V gene lost 1 base and the J gene lost 11 bases, with 24 bases spanning the gap. From germline, CDR1 is SGHTA and CDR2 FQGNSA. The CDR3 contains 17 residues.